This TCR beta chain came from a study of shared clonotypes between healthy human individuals. In the case of this clone: Its specificity is not known.

Produced via immunoSEQ multiplex PCR; TCRdb's table is partial and in-frame only. The data show under 600,000 clones, approximately 95% seen once. Study-wide findings and caveats: The study's rarefaction showed incomplete sorted-subset sequencing despite large depth. Of the naive CD4 clonotypes, around 5.2% were shared across a few donors.

The sequence derives from a woman under 40 in good health. Source material: naive CD4+ T cells sorted from blood. Sample subset: CD45RA+ positively selected.

The CDR3 nucleotides are TGTGCCAGCAGGGCAGGGATGAACACTGAAGCTTTCTTT. This sequence encodes CASRAGMNTEAFF. This chain uses TRBV6-5 with TRBJ1-1, with a possible D match to TRBD1 (5 bases). This CDR3 has 13 amino acids. V lost 6 bases and J lost 0, with 8 bases in between. Germline CDR1 and CDR2: MNHEY and SVGAGI.